This T cell receptor beta chain was recovered during a study of regulatory T cells in long-lasting Graves disease. Combining iRepertoire HTBI primers with Arm-PCR of CDR3 regions, the authors built TCR beta libraries. TCRdb itself ran the multiplex PCR reads through MiXCR, one entry per CDR3 protein. The data show approximately 270,000 distinct CDR3 sequences, around 18% seen once. This CDR3 is 13 amino acids long. Trimming took off 5 bases at V and 3 bases at J, with 8 bases between the two ends. CDR1 is SGHRS, CDR2 YFSETQ, per germline. The time point denotes: newly diagnosed GD, antithyroid drugs for less than 3 months. The TCR library used RNA extracted from PBMCs. Diagnosing Graves' disease relied on the American Thyroid Association guidelines. This clonotype was seen a handful of times. The data were also submitted as part of a second study, on T cells in Graves' hyperthyroidism and ophthalmopathy. That work contributes: Ophthalmopathy was predicted by the model a median of approximately 6 months ahead of onset.

V and J are TRBV5-1 and TRBJ2-2; D is uncertain. This specimen consisted of peripheral blood mononuclear cells (PBMCs), obtained at new diagnosis, from a patient treated with antithyroid drugs. This receptor was identified in a young woman with Graves disease. The CDR3, as DNA: TGCGCCAGCAGATATAGGGACACCGGGGAGCTGTTTTTT. Amino acid sequence: CASRYRDTGELFF.